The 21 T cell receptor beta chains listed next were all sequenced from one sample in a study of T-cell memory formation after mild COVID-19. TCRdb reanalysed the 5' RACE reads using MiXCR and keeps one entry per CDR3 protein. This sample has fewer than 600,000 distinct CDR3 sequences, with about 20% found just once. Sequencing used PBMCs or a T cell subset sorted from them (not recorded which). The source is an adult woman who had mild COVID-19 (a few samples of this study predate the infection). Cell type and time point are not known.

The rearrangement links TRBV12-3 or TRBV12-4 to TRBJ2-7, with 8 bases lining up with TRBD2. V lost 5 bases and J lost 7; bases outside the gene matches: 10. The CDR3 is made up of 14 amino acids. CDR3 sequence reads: CASSPSGGAKEQYF. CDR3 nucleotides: TGTGCCAGCAGTCCTTCCGGGGGGGCTAAAGAGCAGTACTTC.

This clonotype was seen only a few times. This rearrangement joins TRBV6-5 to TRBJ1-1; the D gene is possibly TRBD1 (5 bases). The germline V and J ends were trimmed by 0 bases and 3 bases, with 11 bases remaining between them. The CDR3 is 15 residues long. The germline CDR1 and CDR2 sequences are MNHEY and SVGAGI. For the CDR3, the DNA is TGTGCCAGCAGTTACTCCGAGGGGATCGACACTGAAGCTTTCTTT. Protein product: CASSYSEGIDTEAFF.

CDR3 amino acids: CASSLMAQNEQFF. The CDR3, as DNA: TGTGCCAGCAGCTTAATGGCCCAGAATGAGCAGTTCTTC. The chain employs TRBV7-9 and TRBJ2-1; D is unresolved. V was clipped by 2 bases and J by 7 bases, with 9 bases between them. Germline CDR1 and CDR2: SEHNR and FQNEAQ (reference sequence). The CDR3 length is 13 residues.

The CDR3 DNA reads as TGCAGTGCTAGGAGTTTCCAATACAATGAGCAGTTCTTC. Its translation is CSARSFQYNEQFF. This rearrangement joins TRBV20-1 to TRBJ2-1; D remains ambiguous. The germline V gene encodes CDR1 DFQATT and CDR2 SNEGSKA (reference sequence). This CDR3 is built from 13 residues. Trimming removed 3 bases from V and 4 bases from J, with 10 bases in between.

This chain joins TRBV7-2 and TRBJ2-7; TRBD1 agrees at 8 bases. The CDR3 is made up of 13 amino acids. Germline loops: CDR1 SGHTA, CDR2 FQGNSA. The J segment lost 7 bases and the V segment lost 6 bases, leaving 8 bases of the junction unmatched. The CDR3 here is CASRTTGAGEQYF. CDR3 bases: TGTGCCAGCAGGACGACAGGGGCGGGGGAGCAGTACTTC.

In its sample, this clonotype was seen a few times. In DNA form, the CDR3 reads TGTGCCAGCAGCCCGAGCGCGGGGCAGATTATGGGCTACACCTTC. It is translated as CASSPSAGQIMGYTF. The rearrangement uses TRBV13 and TRBJ1-2; TRBD1 is a possible D gene (5 bases). CDR3 size: 15 residues. Looked up from germline, CDR1 is PRHDT and CDR2 is FYEKMQ (reference sequence). V lost 5 bases and J lost 8, with 21 bases in between.

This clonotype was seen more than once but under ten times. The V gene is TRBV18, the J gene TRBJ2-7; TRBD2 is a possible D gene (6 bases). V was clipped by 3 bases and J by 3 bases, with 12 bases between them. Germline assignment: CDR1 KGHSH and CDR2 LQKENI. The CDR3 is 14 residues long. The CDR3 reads CASSPGGTFYEQYF. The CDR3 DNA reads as TGTGCCAGCTCACCGGGGGGAACTTTCTACGAGCAGTACTTC.

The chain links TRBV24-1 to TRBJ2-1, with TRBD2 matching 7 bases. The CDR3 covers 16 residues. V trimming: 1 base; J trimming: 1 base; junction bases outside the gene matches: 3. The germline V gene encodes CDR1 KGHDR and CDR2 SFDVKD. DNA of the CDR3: TGTGCCACCAGTGATTTTCGGCGGGAGTCCTACAATGAGCAGTTCTTC. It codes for CATSDFRRESYNEQFF.

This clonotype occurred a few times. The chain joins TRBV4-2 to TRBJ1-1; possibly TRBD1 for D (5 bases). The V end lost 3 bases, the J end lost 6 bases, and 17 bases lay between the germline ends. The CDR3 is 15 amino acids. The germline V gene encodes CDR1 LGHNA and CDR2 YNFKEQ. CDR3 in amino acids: CASSQELRGGAEAFF. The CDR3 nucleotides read TGTGCCAGCAGCCAGGAGCTCCGGGGGGGGGCTGAAGCTTTCTTT.

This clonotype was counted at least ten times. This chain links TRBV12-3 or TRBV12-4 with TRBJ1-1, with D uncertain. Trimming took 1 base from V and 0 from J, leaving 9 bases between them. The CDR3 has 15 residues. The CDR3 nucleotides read TGTGCCAGCAGTTTAGGGGTTACATTGAACACTGAAGCTTTCTTT. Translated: CASSLGVTLNTEAFF.

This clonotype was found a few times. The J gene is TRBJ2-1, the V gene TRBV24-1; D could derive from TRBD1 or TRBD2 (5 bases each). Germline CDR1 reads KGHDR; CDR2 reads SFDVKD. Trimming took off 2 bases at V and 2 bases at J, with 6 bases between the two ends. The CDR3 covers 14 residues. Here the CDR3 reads CATSDWGTYNEQFF. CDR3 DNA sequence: TGTGCCACCAGTGATTGGGGGACCTACAATGAGCAGTTCTTC.

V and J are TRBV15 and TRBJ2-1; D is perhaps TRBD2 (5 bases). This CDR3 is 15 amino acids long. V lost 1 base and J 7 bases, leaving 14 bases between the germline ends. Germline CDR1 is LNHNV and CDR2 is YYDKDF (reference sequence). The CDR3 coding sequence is TGTGCCACCAGCAGAGGGTACACGGAGCGGAATGAGCAGTTCTTC. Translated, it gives CATSRGYTERNEQFF.

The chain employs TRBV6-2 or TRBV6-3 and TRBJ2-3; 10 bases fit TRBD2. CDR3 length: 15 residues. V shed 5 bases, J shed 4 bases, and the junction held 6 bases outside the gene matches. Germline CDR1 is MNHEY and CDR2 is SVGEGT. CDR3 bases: TGTGCCAGCAGTCGTCGACTAGCGGGCGCAGATACGCAGTATTTT. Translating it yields CASSRRLAGADTQYF.

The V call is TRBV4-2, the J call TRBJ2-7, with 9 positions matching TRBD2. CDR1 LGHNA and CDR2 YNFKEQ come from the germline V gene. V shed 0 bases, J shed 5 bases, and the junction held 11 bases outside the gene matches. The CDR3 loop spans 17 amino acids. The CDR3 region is CASSQDLGGRAKNEQYF. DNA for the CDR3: TGTGCCAGCAGCCAAGATCTGGGCGGGAGGGCCAAGAACGAGCAGTACTTC.

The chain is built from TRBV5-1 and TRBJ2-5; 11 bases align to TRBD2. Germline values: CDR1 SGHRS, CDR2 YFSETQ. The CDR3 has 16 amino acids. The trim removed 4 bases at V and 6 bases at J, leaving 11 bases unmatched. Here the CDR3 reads CASSQSSGGAMKTQYF. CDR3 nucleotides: TGCGCCAGCAGCCAAAGTAGCGGGGGGGCCATGAAGACCCAGTACTTC.

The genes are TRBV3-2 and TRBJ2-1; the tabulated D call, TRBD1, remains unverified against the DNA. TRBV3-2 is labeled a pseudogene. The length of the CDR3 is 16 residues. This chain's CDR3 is CASSAGRRGIRNEQFF. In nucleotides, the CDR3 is TGTGCCAGCAGTGCGGGTCGCAGGGGAATCCGCAATGAGCAGTTCTTC.

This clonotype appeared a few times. The CDR3 DNA sequence: TGTGCCAGCAACCGACTAGCGGGAGGGCAAGAGACCCAGTACTTC. It encodes CASNRLAGGQETQYF. This sequence joins TRBV9 and TRBJ2-5, with 14 bases that match TRBD2. V lost 6 bases and J lost 2; bases outside the gene matches: 3. Germline-derived CDR1 and CDR2 are SGDLS and YYNGEE. CDR3 size: 15 residues. The whole variable domain, remainder taken from reference TRBV9 and TRBJ2-5, is DSGVTQTPKHLITATGQRVTLRCSPRSGDLSVYWYQQSLDQGLQFLIQYYNGEERAKGNILERFSAQQFPDLHSELNLSSLELGDSALYFCASNRLAGGQETQYFGPGTRLLVL.

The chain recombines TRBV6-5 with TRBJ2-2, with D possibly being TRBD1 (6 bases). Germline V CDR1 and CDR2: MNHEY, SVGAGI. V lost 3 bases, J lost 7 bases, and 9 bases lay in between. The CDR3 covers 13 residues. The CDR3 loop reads CASSYYRDGELFF. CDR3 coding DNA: TGTGCCAGCAGTTATTACAGGGACGGGGAGCTGTTTTTT.

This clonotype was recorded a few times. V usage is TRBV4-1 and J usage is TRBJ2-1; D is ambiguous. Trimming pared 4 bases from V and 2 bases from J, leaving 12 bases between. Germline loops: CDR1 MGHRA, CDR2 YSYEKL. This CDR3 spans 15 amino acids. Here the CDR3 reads CASSPGQSPYNEQFF. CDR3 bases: TGCGCCAGCAGCCCCGGCCAGTCCCCCTACAATGAGCAGTTCTTC.

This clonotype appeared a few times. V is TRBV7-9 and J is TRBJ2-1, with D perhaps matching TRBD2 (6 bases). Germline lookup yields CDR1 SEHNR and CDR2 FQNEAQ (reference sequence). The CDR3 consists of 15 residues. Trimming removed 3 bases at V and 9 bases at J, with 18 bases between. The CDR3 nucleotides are TGTGCCAGCAGCTTCGGACTATTAGCGGAGAGTGAGCAGTTCTTC. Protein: CASSFGLLAESEQFF.

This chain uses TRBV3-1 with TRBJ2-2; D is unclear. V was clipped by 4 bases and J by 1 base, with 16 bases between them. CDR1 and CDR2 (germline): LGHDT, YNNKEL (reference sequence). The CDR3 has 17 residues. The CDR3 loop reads CASSPLRQNMNTGELFF. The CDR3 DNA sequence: TGTGCCAGCAGCCCGCTTAGGCAGAACATGAACACCGGGGAGCTGTTTTTT.